The 28 T cell receptor beta chains presented below share a single source sample, sequenced in a study of liver allograft versus peripheral blood T cells. Study-level background: The study compared liver allograft T cell receptor repertoires against peripheral blood repertoires of liver transplant recipients.

TCRdb re-called the reads through MiXCR, storing one row per CDR3 protein. The data hold roughly 14,000 distinct CDR3 sequences, with approximately 20% observed a single time. The receptors derive from a human patient who had a liver transplant. Among the T cells, some may be from the graft donor.

This clonotype has a handful of counts. CDR3 amino acids: CASSINLDRNTEAFF. The DNA of the CDR3 is TGTGCCAGCAGCATAAACCTGGACAGGAACACTGAAGCTTTCTTT. The chain has TRBV12-3 or TRBV12-4 and TRBJ1-1; TRBD1 is a possible D gene (6 bases). CDR3 length: 15 amino acids. The V end was cut by 6 bases, the J end by 1 base, with 15 bases between.

This clonotype came up a few times. This rearrangement joins TRBV12-3 or TRBV12-4 to TRBJ1-3, with D perhaps matching TRBD1 (5 bases). The CDR3 runs 14 residues. The ends were cut back, 3 bases at V and 4 bases at J, with 10 bases in the middle. CDR3 amino acids: CASSLSGFGNTIYF. CDR3 sequence (DNA): TGTGCCAGCAGTTTGTCAGGGTTCGGAAACACCATATATTTT.

In its sample, this clonotype ranks as medium-sized. This chain links TRBV6-5 with TRBJ1-1; no reliable D call. V was trimmed by 5 bases and J by 5 bases, leaving 9 bases between them. There are 12 residues in the CDR3. Germline values: CDR1 MNHEY, CDR2 SVGAGI. The CDR3 loop is CASSGRWTEAFF. CDR3 sequence (DNA): TGTGCCAGCAGTGGGAGATGGACTGAAGCTTTCTTT.

The chain has TRBV7-2 and TRBJ1-3; unclear D gene. CDR3 length equals 14 residues. Germline-derived CDR1 and CDR2 are SGHTA and FQGNSA. The V end lost 5 bases, the J end lost 4 bases, and 12 bases lay between the germline ends. The CDR3 DNA reads TGTGCCAGCAGCCCCACACGCGAAGGAAACACCATATATTTT. This codes for CASSPTREGNTIYF. The whole variable domain, filled in from reference TRBV7-2 and TRBJ1-3, reads GAGVSQSPSNKVTEKGKDVELRCDPISGHTALYWYRQSLGQGLEFLIYFQGNSAPDKSGLPSDRFSAERTGGSVSTLTIQRTQQEDSAVYLCASSPTREGNTIYFGEGSWLTVV.

The chain couples TRBV6-5 to TRBJ2-7, with D tentatively TRBD1 (6 bases). The CDR3 is made up of 13 amino acids. CDR1 is MNHEY and CDR2 is SVGAGI in the germline V gene. V was shortened by 6 bases and J by 7 bases, with 16 bases between the two germline ends. DNA of the CDR3: TGTGCCAGCAGCCCCGGACAGTCCCTGGAGCAGTACTTC. Residues: CASSPGQSLEQYF.

This clonotype was counted only a few times. The rearrangement links TRBV30 to TRBJ1-2; no clear D. Germline values: CDR1 GTSNPN, CDR2 SVGIG (reference sequence). The CDR3 consists of 12 residues. Trimming left V 2 bases short and J 6 bases short, with 10 bases between. CDR3 sequence reads: CAWSLGSHGYTF. The CDR3 DNA sequence: TGTGCCTGGAGTCTAGGTTCCCATGGCTACACCTTC.

This clonotype is judged medium-sized. The chain has TRBV5-4 and TRBJ1-2, with TRBD1 as a possible D gene (6 bases). Trimming pared 0 bases from V and 6 bases from J, leaving 6 bases between. Germline V gives CDR1 SGHNT, CDR2 YYREEE (reference sequence). The CDR3 spans 12 residues. CDR3 in amino acids: CASSLDRDGYTF. The CDR3 DNA is TGTGCCAGCAGCTTGGACAGGGATGGCTACACCTTC. Based on the CDR3 plus reference TRBV5-4 and TRBJ1-2, the full variable domain is ETGVTQSPTHLIKTRGQQVTLRCSSQSGHNTVSWYQQALGQGPQFIFQYYREEENGRGNFPPRFSGLQFPNYSSELNVNALELDDSALYLCASSLDRDGYTFGSGTRLTVV.

The chain has TRBV12-3 or TRBV12-4 and TRBJ1-5; D might be TRBD1 (6 bases). The CDR3 runs 15 residues. V lost 3 bases to trimming and J lost 0 bases, with 9 bases between them. DNA of the CDR3: TGTGCCAGCAGTTTGAGGGGGTTTAGCAATCAGCCCCAGCATTTT. It encodes CASSLRGFSNQPQHF.

This clonotype has a count of ten or more. The chain combines TRBV19 with TRBJ2-1; TRBD2 matches 7 bases. This CDR3 spans 14 amino acids. Trimming cost V 5 bases and J 5 bases; bases outside gene matches: 6. In germline, CDR1 is LNHDA, CDR2 SQIVND (reference sequence). In DNA form, the CDR3 reads TGTGCCAGTAGTTGGCTAGCGGACCACAATGAGCAGTTCTTC. It yields the protein CASSWLADHNEQFF.

This clonotype was detected only a few times. Here the CDR3 reads CASSRDANTGELFF. CDR3 coding DNA: TGTGCCAGCTCAAGGGACGCGAACACCGGGGAGCTGTTTTTT. The chain combines TRBV18 with TRBJ2-2; D is perhaps TRBD1 or TRBD2 (5 bases each). CDR3 size: 14 residues. The V and J ends lost 5 bases and 0 bases respectively, with 7 bases between them. Germline V gene lookup returns CDR1 KGHSH and CDR2 LQKENI.

This clonotype has a count of ten or more. The V and J genes are TRBV6-1 and TRBJ1-3; unclear D gene. Germline V CDR1 and CDR2: MNHNS, SASEGT. V was pared by 6 bases and J by 4 bases, with 13 bases between. The CDR3 spans 14 residues. The CDR3: CASRRSTEGNTIYF. The CDR3 coding sequence is TGTGCCAGCAGGCGCTCTACAGAAGGAAACACCATATATTTT.

This rearrangement joins TRBV9 to TRBJ2-7; D remains ambiguous. Trimming pared 0 bases from V and 2 bases from J, leaving 9 bases between. CDR1 and CDR2 from the germline V gene are SGDLS and YYNGEE. CDR3 length: 14 residues. CDR3 region: CASSVGPQAYEQYF. The CDR3 DNA sequence: TGTGCCAGCAGCGTAGGGCCACAAGCCTACGAGCAGTACTTC.

This clonotype came up many times. The chain joins TRBV19 to TRBJ2-2, with 9 bases that match TRBD1. V lost 4 bases, J lost 5 bases, and 8 bases stayed unmatched. The CDR3 extends over 16 amino acids. Looked up from germline, CDR1 is LNHDA and CDR2 is SQIVND (reference sequence). The CDR3 sequence is CASSNPPQGATGELFF. As DNA, the CDR3 is TGTGCCAGTAGTAACCCCCCACAGGGGGCAACCGGGGAGCTGTTTTTT.

The chain combines TRBV6-6 with TRBJ1-3; no clear D gene. The germline gives CDR1 MNHNY, CDR2 SVGAGI (reference sequence). The V gene lost 6 bases and the J gene lost 1 base, with 10 bases spanning the gap. There are 14 residues in the CDR3. CDR3 in amino acids: CASRIGSSGNTIYF. CDR3 DNA sequence: TGTGCCAGCAGGATAGGGTCATCTGGAAACACCATATATTTT.

The table lists this clonotype with many counts. The CDR3 here is CASRRQSSYNSPLHF. CDR3 DNA: TGTGCCAGCAGACGGCAGAGCTCCTATAATTCACCCCTCCACTTT. The rearrangement links TRBV6-6 to TRBJ1-6; D remains unclear. The CDR3 is made up of 15 amino acids. V was pared by 6 bases and J by 0 bases, with 9 bases between. Germline V CDR1 and CDR2: MNHNY, SVGAGI (reference sequence).

This clonotype was counted many times. V and J are TRBV19 and TRBJ2-3; no clear D gene. Germline CDR1 reads LNHDA; CDR2 reads SQIVND (reference sequence). The CDR3 has 15 residues. The V end was cut by 4 bases, the J end by 3 bases, with 14 bases between. The CDR3 coding sequence is TGTGCCAGTAGTAGTTTCAGCCTGGGGACAGATACGCAGTATTTT. Translation gives CASSSFSLGTDTQYF.

This clonotype occurred a few times. The chain recombines TRBV5-4 with TRBJ2-6; D perhaps matches TRBD1 (5 bases). Trimming left V 1 base short and J 2 bases short, with 7 bases between. CDR1 and CDR2 from the germline V gene are SGHNT and YYREEE (reference sequence). The CDR3 runs 15 residues. The CDR3 reads CASSLPGTGANVLTF. As DNA, the CDR3 is TGTGCCAGCAGCTTGCCAGGGACTGGGGCCAACGTCCTGACTTTC.

In its sample, this clonotype ranks as medium-sized. The chain links TRBV29-1 to TRBJ1-2; 8 bases match TRBD1. The length of the CDR3 is 14 residues. The V gene end was trimmed by 2 bases and the J gene end by 6 bases; junction bases not matched to a gene: 8. The germline V gene has CDR1 SQVTM and CDR2 ANQGSEA. CDR3 DNA: TGCAGCGTTGAACTTTGGGCAGGGGGCGATGGCTACACCTTC. This translates into CSVELWAGGDGYTF.

This clonotype was seen many times. The chain combines TRBV19 with TRBJ2-7; TRBD1 agrees at 9 bases. J lost 3 bases, V lost 6 bases, and 9 bases had no gene match. CDR1 is LNHDA and CDR2 is SQIVND in the germline V gene (reference sequence). CDR3 length equals 15 residues. This CDR3 reads CASSETGGYFYEQYF. The CDR3 coding sequence is TGTGCCAGTAGCGAAACAGGGGGCTATTTCTACGAGCAGTACTTC. Complete variable domain (other parts from reference TRBV19 and TRBJ2-7): DGGITQSPKYLFRKEGQNVTLSCEQNLNHDAMYWYRQDPGQGLRLIYYSQIVNDFQKGDIAEGYSVSREKKESFPLTVTSAQKNPTAFYLCASSETGGYFYEQYFGPGTRLTVT.

By sample fraction, this clonotype is medium-sized. The chain has TRBV19 and TRBJ2-7, with TRBD1 matching 8 bases. Unmatched junction bases numbered 5, after V lost 4 bases and J lost 3 bases. The CDR3 spans 14 residues. Germline values: CDR1 LNHDA, CDR2 SQIVND (reference sequence). The DNA of the CDR3 is TGTGCCAGTAGTAAGGGACAGGTCTTCTACGAGCAGTACTTC. Translating gives CASSKGQVFYEQYF.

The chain employs TRBV12-3 or TRBV12-4 and TRBJ1-1; 7 bases are shared with TRBD1. Germline trimming cut 3 bases from V and 0 bases from J; bases unmatched to any gene: 4. This CDR3 is built from 15 residues. The chain's CDR3 is CASSLAGGLNTEAFF. CDR3 coding DNA: TGTGCCAGCAGTTTGGCAGGGGGATTGAACACTGAAGCTTTCTTT.

The chain couples TRBV30 to TRBJ1-4, with D possibly being TRBD1 (6 bases). V shed 5 bases and J shed 5 bases, with 12 bases lying between them. Per germline, CDR1 GTSNPN and CDR2 SVGIG (reference sequence). The length of the CDR3 is 13 residues. The CDR3 region is CAWGRQGNEKLFF. As DNA, the CDR3 is TGTGCCTGGGGGAGGCAGGGGAATGAAAAACTGTTTTTT. The whole variable domain, remainder taken from reference TRBV30 and TRBJ1-4, is SQTIHQWPATLVQPVGSPLSLECTVEGTSNPNLYWYRQAAGRGLQLLFYSVGIGQISSEVPQNLSASRPQDRQFILSSKKLLLSDSGFYLCAWGRQGNEKLFFGSGTQLSVL.

The rearrangement uses TRBV30 and TRBJ1-3; 7 bases are a match to TRBD1. The junction had 9 bases not matched to a gene; V was cut back by 8 bases and J by 2 bases. Germline values: CDR1 GTSNPN, CDR2 SVGIG (reference sequence). The length of the CDR3 is 14 residues. Written as DNA, the CDR3 is TGTGCCGCCCTACAGGGGAAGGCTGGAAACACCATATATTTT. It encodes CAALQGKAGNTIYF.

Sample share makes this clonotype medium-sized (0.01 to 0.1%). Here the CDR3 reads CASSGSAGKNSPLHF. The CDR3 bases are TGTGCCAGTAGTGGCAGTGCAGGGAAAAATTCACCCCTCCACTTT. The chain is built from TRBV19 and TRBJ1-6; D possibly corresponds to TRBD1 (5 bases). The germline V and J ends were trimmed by 5 bases and 7 bases, with 15 bases remaining between them. CDR3 size: 15 residues. Germline CDR1 is LNHDA and CDR2 is SQIVND (reference sequence).

The sample holds a few counts of this clonotype. The rearrangement uses TRBV14 and TRBJ1-1; D is undetermined. The CDR3 contains 15 residues. Germline V CDR1 and CDR2: SGHDN, FVKESK. The germline V and J ends were trimmed by 4 bases and 1 base, with 13 bases remaining between them. The CDR3 sequence: CASSRLGRENTEAFF. The CDR3 bases are TGTGCCAGCAGCCGCCTAGGGAGGGAGAACACTGAAGCTTTCTTT.

This clonotype was detected only once. J is TRBJ1-2 and V is TRBV12-3 or TRBV12-4; D ambiguous. This CDR3 is built from 11 residues. Deletions cut 3 bases from V and 4 bases from J, with 3 bases between. For the CDR3, the DNA is TGTGCCAGCAGTTTTGGCTATGGCTACACCTTC. Translated, it gives CASSFGYGYTF.

The chain recombines TRBV15 with TRBJ1-5, with no clear D. With 3 bases removed from V and 6 bases from J, the gap between germline ends came to 9 bases. Germline CDR1 and CDR2: LNHNV and YYDKDF (reference sequence). The CDR3 totals 13 residues. The CDR3 DNA reads TGTGCCACCAGCAGCCGGGGAAGTCAGCCCCAGCATTTT. As protein: CATSSRGSQPQHF.

This clonotype is termed medium-sized. This CDR3 is CASSGQGAGRGGNTIYF. The CDR3 DNA reads as TGTGCCAGCTCGGGACAGGGGGCCGGCAGAGGCGGAAACACCATATATTTT. The chain combines TRBV18 with TRBJ1-3, with 12 bases that match TRBD1. Germline V gene sequence: CDR1 KGHSH, CDR2 LQKENI. CDR3 size: 17 residues. V lost 6 bases to trimming and J lost 4 bases; unmatched junction nucleotides: 10.